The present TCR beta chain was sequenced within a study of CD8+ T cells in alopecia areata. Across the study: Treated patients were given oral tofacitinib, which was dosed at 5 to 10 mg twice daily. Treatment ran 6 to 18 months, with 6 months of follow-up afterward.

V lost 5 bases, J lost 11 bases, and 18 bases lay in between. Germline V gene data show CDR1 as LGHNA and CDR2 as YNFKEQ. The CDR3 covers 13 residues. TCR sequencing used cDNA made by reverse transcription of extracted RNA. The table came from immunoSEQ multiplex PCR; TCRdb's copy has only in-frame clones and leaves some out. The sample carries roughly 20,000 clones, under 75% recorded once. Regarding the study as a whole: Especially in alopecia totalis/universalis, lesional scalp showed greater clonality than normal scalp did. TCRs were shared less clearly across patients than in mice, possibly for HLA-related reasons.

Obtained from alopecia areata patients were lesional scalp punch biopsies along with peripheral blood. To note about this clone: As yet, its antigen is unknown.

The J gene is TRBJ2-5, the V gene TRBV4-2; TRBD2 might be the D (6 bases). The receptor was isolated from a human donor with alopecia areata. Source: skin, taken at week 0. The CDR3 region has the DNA TGTGCCAGCAGCGAACCGGGACTCCAAGCACAGTACTTC. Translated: CASSEPGLQAQYF.